What follows describes a single T cell receptor (beta chain). Its target is unknown. This sample stems from a study of T cell responses to AZD1222 COVID-19 vaccine. Broader study findings: Every sample of the repertoires postdated the peak T cell response.

Only in-frame clones appear in the TCRdb table, and some are missing; sequencing was by immunoSEQ multiplex PCR. The sample consists of about 140,000 clones, roughly 89% of them appearing once. The V gene lost 1 base and the J gene lost 9 bases, with 15 bases spanning the gap. Germline CDR1 reads LGHDT; CDR2 reads YNNKEL (reference sequence). CDR3 length equals 14 residues. The sequenced sample was peripheral blood, obtained 28 days after the second dose of the MenACWY control vaccine. The rearrangement links TRBV3-1 (or the pseudogene TRBV3-2) to TRBJ1-1; D gene ambiguous. The sequence was obtained from an adult who received the MenACWY meningococcal vaccine as a control. This CDR3 reads CASSQGGDGRKAFF. CDR3 sequence (DNA): TGTGCCAGCAGCCAAGGTGGAGACGGCAGGAAAGCTTTCTTT.